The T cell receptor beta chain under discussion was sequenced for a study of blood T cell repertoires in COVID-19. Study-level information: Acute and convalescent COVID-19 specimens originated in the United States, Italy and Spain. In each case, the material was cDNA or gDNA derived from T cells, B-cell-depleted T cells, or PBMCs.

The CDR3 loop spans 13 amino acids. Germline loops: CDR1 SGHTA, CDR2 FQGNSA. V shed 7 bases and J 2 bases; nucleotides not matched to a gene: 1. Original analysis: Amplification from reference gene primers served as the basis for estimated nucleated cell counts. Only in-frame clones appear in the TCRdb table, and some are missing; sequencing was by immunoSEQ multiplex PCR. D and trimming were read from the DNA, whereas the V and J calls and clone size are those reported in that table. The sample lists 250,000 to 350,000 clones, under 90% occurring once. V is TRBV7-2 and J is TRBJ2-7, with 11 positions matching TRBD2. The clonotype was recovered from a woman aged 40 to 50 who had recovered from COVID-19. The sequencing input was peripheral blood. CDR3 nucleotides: TGTGCCAGCAATAGCGGGAGGGCCTACGAGCAGTACTTC. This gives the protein CASNSGRAYEQYF.